The 8 T cell receptor beta chains given below trace back to one sample, sequenced in a study of graft-versus-host responses after intestinal transplantation. The table came from immunoSEQ multiplex PCR; TCRdb's copy has only in-frame clones and leaves some out. Of tens of thousands of clones listed, almost 95% are singletons. The specimen comprised PBMCs, sampled around 37 weeks after intestinal transplant. Receptors were obtained from a human patient who received an intestinal transplant, so some T cells may come from the graft donor.

This chain links TRBV5-4 with TRBJ1-6; TRBD1 agrees at 11 bases. Germline V gives CDR1 SGHNT, CDR2 YYREEE (reference sequence). J lost 10 bases, V lost 4 bases, and 7 bases had no gene match. CDR3 length: 15 amino acids. CDR3 amino acids: CASSAGQGARSPLHF. The CDR3 DNA reads TGTGCCAGCAGCGCAGGACAGGGGGCGCGGTCACCCCTCCACTTT. The full variable domain, its missing parts supplied by reference TRBV5-4 and TRBJ1-6, is ETGVTQSPTHLIKTRGQQVTLRCSSQSGHNTVSWYQQALGQGPQFIFQYYREEENGRGNFPPRFSGLQFPNYSSELNVNALELDDSALYLCASSAGQGARSPLHFGNGTRLTVT.

V is TRBV7-6 and J is TRBJ1-2; TRBD1 aligns across 7 bases. The CDR3 totals 14 residues. Germline CDR1 is SGHVS and CDR2 is FNYEAQ. V was clipped by 5 bases and J by 2 bases; unmatched bases: 5. CDR3 nucleotides: TGTGCCAGCAGCCCGGGACAGAGAAACTATGGCTACACCTTC. Translated, it gives CASSPGQRNYGYTF.

This chain uses TRBV6-5 with TRBJ2-7; 8 nucleotides line up with TRBD2. Germline CDR1 and CDR2: MNHEY and SVGAGI. The CDR3 loop spans 14 amino acids. V lost 2 bases and J lost 0; bases outside the gene matches: 0. Here the CDR3 reads CASSYGTSSYEQYF. The CDR3 region has the DNA TGTGCCAGCAGTTACGGGACTAGCTCCTACGAGCAGTACTTC.

This clone showed up just a few times. The rearrangement joins TRBV5-1 to TRBJ1-1; D gene ambiguous. This CDR3 region has 13 residues. Germline V gives CDR1 SGHRS, CDR2 YFSETQ. Trimming cost V 0 bases and J 4 bases, with 7 bases left between them. CDR3 sequence: CASSLAGVTEAFF. The CDR3 coding sequence is TGCGCCAGCAGCTTGGCCGGCGTCACTGAAGCTTTCTTT.

The rearrangement uses TRBV30 and TRBJ2-7; 7 bases match TRBD1. Trimming at V came to 2 bases and at J to 3 bases, leaving 4 bases not matched to a gene. This CDR3 is built from 13 residues. Germline CDR1 reads GTSNPN; CDR2 reads SVGIG (reference sequence). The DNA of the CDR3 is TGTGCCTGGAGTACGGGACAGCTCTACGAGCAGTACTTC. Its translation is CAWSTGQLYEQYF.

The chain couples TRBV6-6 to TRBJ2-1, with D hard to call. Germline values: CDR1 MNHNY, CDR2 SVGAGI (reference sequence). This CDR3 contains 13 residues. V lost 0 bases, J lost 5 bases, and 5 bases lay in between. The CDR3 loop is CASSYSNNNEQFF. The CDR3 region has the DNA TGTGCCAGCAGTTACTCGAACAACAATGAGCAGTTCTTC.

The chain uses TRBV4-1 and TRBJ2-5; 11 bases are a match to TRBD2. CDR3 length equals 17 residues. J gave up 1 base and V 1 base, and 5 bases lay outside the gene matches. Per germline, CDR1 MGHRA and CDR2 YSYEKL. The CDR3 DNA reads TGCGCCAGCAGCCAAGCTGGACTAGCGGGCCCCCAAGAGACCCAGTACTTC. This translates into CASSQAGLAGPQETQYF.

The genes are TRBV7-9 and TRBJ1-2, with 10 bases identical to TRBD1. Trimming removed 5 bases from V and 3 bases from J; junction bases left unmatched: 6. This CDR3 is 15 amino acids long. The germline gives CDR1 SEHNR, CDR2 FQNEAQ (reference sequence). In nucleotides, the CDR3 is TGTGCCAGCAGCGCCCGGGACAGGGGTGACTATGGCTACACCTTC. Protein sequence: CASSARDRGDYGYTF. The whole variable domain, filled in from reference TRBV7-9 and TRBJ1-2, reads DTGVSQNPRHKITKRGQNVTFRCDPISEHNRLYWYRQTLGQGPEFLTYFQNEAQLEKSRLLSDRFSAERPKGSFSTLEIQRTEQGDSAMYLCASSARDRGDYGYTFGSGTRLTVV.